The 20 T cell receptor delta chains presented below share a single source sample, sequenced in a study of human gamma delta and Vdelta1 T cells. TCRdb re-called the PCR reads via CATT. The sample shows about 6,500 delta-chain clones, about two fifths of them seen only once. For these receptors, no antigen is known. Sample: Vdelta1 gamma-delta T cells from blood grown in culture (DOT cells). The receptor set was obtained from a human donor in good health.

The rearrangement uses TRDV1 and TRDJ1; D call uncertain. Looked up from germline, CDR1 is TSWWSYY and CDR2 is QGS. This CDR3 is 20 amino acids long. V was cut by 3 bases and J by 0 bases, with 26 bases left in between. CDR3 nucleotide sequence: TGTGCTCTTGGGGACCGAGGGACCAAACCACCACATCCGTACACCGATAAACTCATCTTT. Protein product: CALGDRGTKPPHPYTDKLIF.

The V call is TRDV1, the J call TRDJ4; TRDD3 matches 11 bases. Germline lookup yields CDR1 TSWWSYY and CDR2 QGS. V lost 0 bases and J lost 1; bases outside the gene matches: 22. The CDR3 has 22 amino acids. CDR3: CALGELGRRFLSGGYGNRPLIF. The CDR3 DNA sequence: TGTGCTCTTGGGGAACTAGGAAGGCGTTTCCTAAGTGGGGGATACGGTAACAGACCCCTGATCTTT.

This chain uses TRDV1 with TRDJ1; TRDD2 matches 9 bases. The germline gives CDR1 TSWWSYY, CDR2 QGS. The length of the CDR3 is 23 residues. J was trimmed by 0 bases and V by 7 bases; bases with no gene match: 30. CDR3: CALVPAFLPPFGGGVLYTDKLIF. As DNA, the CDR3 is TGTGCTCTTGTACCCGCCTTCCTACCGCCTTTTGGGGGGGGTGTTTTGTACACCGATAAACTCATCTTT.

This rearrangement joins TRDV1 to TRDJ1; D remains ambiguous. This CDR3 has 20 residues. V dropped 5 bases and J dropped 0 bases, with 28 bases sitting between them. Germline V gene lookup returns CDR1 TSWWSYY and CDR2 QGS. CDR3 nucleotides: TGTGCTCTTGGGAGAGGAAGGATCCGTGGAAGTCCCAAGTACACCGATAAACTCATCTTT. Translation: CALGRGRIRGSPKYTDKLIF.

This clone was observed a few times. V gene TRDV1 combines with J gene TRDJ1; 9 positions match TRDD3. This CDR3 spans 17 amino acids. Germline V gene data show CDR1 as TSWWSYY and CDR2 as QGS. V lost 1 base, J lost 6 bases, and 12 bases stayed unmatched. In DNA, the CDR3 is TGTGCTCTTGGGGAACCGTTACTCTGGGGGATCATTAATAAACTCATCTTT. This translates into CALGEPLLWGIINKLIF.

This clone was counted between two and nine times. V and J are TRDV1 and TRDJ1; 12 bases are shared with TRDD3. The CDR3 length is 19 residues. Germline CDR1 reads TSWWSYY; CDR2 reads QGS. J was trimmed by 0 bases and V by 2 bases; bases with no gene match: 10. This chain's CDR3 is CALGEGYWGILRYTDKLIF. The CDR3 DNA reads TGTGCTCTTGGGGAAGGGTACTGGGGGATACTCAGGTACACCGATAAACTCATCTTT.

The V gene is TRDV1, the J gene TRDJ2; 7 nucleotides align to TRDD2. Trimming cost V 5 bases and J 5 bases; bases outside gene matches: 26. Germline CDR1 TSWWSYY, CDR2 QGS. The CDR3 runs 21 residues. This CDR3 reads CALGPPLPQPPEDPLTAQLFF. DNA for the CDR3: TGTGCTCTTGGGCCCCCCCTTCCTCAACCCCCTGAGGACCCTCTCACAGCACAACTCTTCTTT.

Concerning this clone itself: With a much larger clone just one base away, this may be a read error. J is TRDJ1 and V is TRDV1; the match to TRDD3 covers 7 bases. CDR3 size: 18 residues. CDR1 and CDR2 from the germline V gene are TSWWSYY and QGS. CDR3 nucleotides: TGTGCTCTTGGAACCCCAATCTGGGGGGACCCATTCACCGATAAACGCATCTTT. Amino acids: CALGTPIWGDPFTDKRIF.

The rearrangement uses TRDV1 and TRDJ1; TRDD3 matches 9 bases. Germline V gene data show CDR1 as TSWWSYY and CDR2 as QGS. The CDR3 covers 17 residues. J lost 3 bases, V lost 0 bases, and 8 bases had no gene match. This chain's CDR3 is CALGELIHRGYADKLIF. The CDR3 nucleotides are TGTGCTCTTGGGGAACTTATCCACCGGGGATACGCCGATAAACTCATCTTT.

Worth noting for this clone: Because the CDR3's place on the DNA is in doubt, the DNA is left out and the CDR3 is given as listed by TCRdb. The chain uses TRAV29/DV5 and TRDJ2; the table's D call, TRDD3, has no DNA check behind it. Termini included, the CDR3 measures 29 amino acids. CDR1 NSMFDY and CDR2 ISSIKDK come from the germline V gene. The CDR3 reads CSVLLCRSLPSTGSFHTGGYEPLTAQLFF.

The chain links TRDV1 to TRDJ1, with D perhaps TRDD3 (6 bases). CDR1 and CDR2 (germline): TSWWSYY, QGS. Trimming took off 4 bases at V and 0 bases at J, with 24 bases between the two ends. The length of the CDR3 is 19 residues. CDR3 sequence (DNA): TGTGCTCTTGGGGCAAAGCTCTTGTACTGGGCCACGTACACCGATAAACTCATCTTT. Amino acid sequence: CALGAKLLYWATYTDKLIF.

The chain joins TRAV29/DV5 to TRDJ1, with TRDD3 matching 8 bases. The CDR3 runs 18 residues. With 0 bases clipped from V and 0 bases from J, the junction kept 13 bases outside the gene matches. The V gene's germline CDR1 is NSMFDY and CDR2 ISSIKDK. The CDR3 DNA is TGTGCAGCAAGCGCGTTTCAAACCCCTGGGGGACACACCGATAAACTCATCTTT. Translation: CAASAFQTPGGHTDKLIF.

V gene TRDV1 combines with J gene TRDJ1; the match to TRDD3 covers 9 bases. V was clipped by 4 bases and J by 0 bases; unmatched bases: 12. The CDR3 extends over 18 amino acids. Germline V gene sequence: CDR1 TSWWSYY, CDR2 QGS. The CDR3 coding sequence is TGTGCTCTTGGGGGTAACCATTGGGGATACGGGTACACCGATAAACTCATCTTT. Translating gives CALGGNHWGYGYTDKLIF.

This clone qualifies as medium-sized (0.01 to 0.1%). J is TRDJ1 and V is TRDV1; 9 bases line up with TRDD3. The germline CDR1 and CDR2 sequences are TSWWSYY and QGS. V lost 0 bases and J lost 0; bases outside the gene matches: 20. The CDR3 length is 22 residues. CDR3 residues: CALGELEGGNWGTPFYTDKLIF. The CDR3 bases are TGTGCTCTTGGGGAACTAGAGGGTGGAAACTGGGGGACCCCCTTCTACACCGATAAACTCATCTTT.

In the case of this clone: A single base separates this from a much larger clone, so it may be a read error. This chain connects TRDV1 to TRDJ1, with D perhaps assigned TRDD2 or TRDD3 (7 bases each). CDR1 and CDR2 (germline): TSWWSYY, QGS. The CDR3 is made up of 28 amino acids. The V and J ends lost 1 base and 0 bases respectively, with 48 bases between them. The CDR3 region has the DNA TGTGCTCTTGGGGAACCCGTTCCTACCCGAGTACTGGTGGATACGCCAGGATTAACAAACGAGTACACCGATAAACTCATCTTT. It encodes CALGEPVPTRVLVDTPGLTNEYTDKLIF.

V gene TRDV1 combines with J gene TRDJ3; 8 positions agree with TRDD3. CDR1 TSWWSYY and CDR2 QGS come from the germline V gene. CDR3 length: 25 amino acids. Trimming took 4 bases from V and 0 from J; bases not matched to a gene: 26. In nucleotides, the CDR3 is TGTGCTCTTGGGGTACTTCAGATTCCCTTGGGGGATGTTTACCTTAGCTCCTGGGACACCCGACAGATGTTTTTC. Translated: CALGVLQIPLGDVYLSSWDTRQMFF.

This clone was counted only a few times. This chain uses TRDV1 with TRDJ1, with 10 positions matching TRDD3. The CDR3 extends over 16 amino acids. Trimming at V came to 3 bases and at J to 3 bases, leaving 7 bases not matched to a gene. From germline, CDR1 is TSWWSYY and CDR2 QGS. In DNA, the CDR3 is TGTGCTCTTGGGGACCTGATTGGGGGATACCCCGATAAACTCATCTTT. Translating it yields CALGDLIGGYPDKLIF.

Only one count was recorded for this clone. V and J are TRDV1 and TRDJ1; D is ambiguous. CDR1 and CDR2 from the germline V gene are TSWWSYY and QGS. V was pared by 3 bases and J by 12 bases, with 17 bases between. This CDR3 has 13 residues. DNA for the CDR3: TGTGCTCTTGGGGATCCCCCACGGCTACGGGTCATCTTT. Its translation is CALGDPPRLRVIF.

The V and J genes are TRDV1 and TRDJ1; no definite D call. Trimming took 1 base from V and 7 from J, leaving 16 bases between them. The CDR3 totals 15 residues. Germline V CDR1 and CDR2: TSWWSYY, QGS. The CDR3 bases are TGTGCTCTTGGGGAACCCAGGACTGCCAATTTTAAACTCATCTTT. Translation gives CALGEPRTANFKLIF.

V gene TRDV1 combines with J gene TRDJ1, with TRDD3 identical over 10 bases. The CDR3 runs to 16 residues. The V segment lost 1 base and the J segment 7 bases; nucleotides outside the gene matches: 9. CDR1 and CDR2 (germline): TSWWSYY, QGS. CDR3 amino acids: CALGEPSRGDTRKLIF. In DNA, the CDR3 is TGTGCTCTTGGGGAACCCTCCAGGGGGGATACGCGTAAACTCATCTTT.